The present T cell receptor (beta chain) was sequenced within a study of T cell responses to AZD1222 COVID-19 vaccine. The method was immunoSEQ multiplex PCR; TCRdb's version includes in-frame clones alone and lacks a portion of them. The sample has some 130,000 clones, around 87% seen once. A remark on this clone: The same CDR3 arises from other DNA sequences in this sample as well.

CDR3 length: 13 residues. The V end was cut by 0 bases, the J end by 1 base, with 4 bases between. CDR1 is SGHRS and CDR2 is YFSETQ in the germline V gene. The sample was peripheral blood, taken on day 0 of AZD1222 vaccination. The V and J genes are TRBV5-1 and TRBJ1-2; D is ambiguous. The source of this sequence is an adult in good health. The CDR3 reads CASSLASNYGYTF. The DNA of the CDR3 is TGCGCCAGCAGCTTGGCCAGTAACTATGGCTACACCTTC.